This T cell receptor beta chain is from a study of Ad26.COV2.S vaccination and SARS-CoV-2 variants. Study-level information: Donor had been placed in the Ad26.COV2.S arm of the COV1001 trial. Each vaccinee took Ad26.COV2.S intramuscularly, once or twice 56 days apart. Study-level findings and limits: Following vaccination, spike-specific CD8+ and CD4+ T cell responses reportedly exhibited substantial breadth.

Comments on this clone: Its antigen remains unknown.

The assay was immunoSEQ multiplex PCR, and TCRdb's table has in-frame clones only and misses some. The sample consists of a few hundred thousand clones, around 86% of them appearing once. V was pared by 7 bases and J by 2 bases, with 18 bases between. The CDR3 is made up of 16 amino acids. CDR1 is LNHDA and CDR2 is SQIVND in the germline V gene (reference sequence). The sample's treatment: some 20 received Ad26.COV2.S at low or high dose, single or two shots; about 5 received placebo; per-sample allocation not given. The samples were gathered on day 63 after the first injection of vaccine or placebo. An adult of 18-55 years in Boston served as donor.

This clonotype was obtained from a person between 18 and 60 years old who received the Ad26.COV2.S COVID-19 vaccine or a placebo. The chain joins TRBV19 to TRBJ1-5, with D unclear. Sequencing used peripheral blood, obtained in a trial of Ad26.COV2.S vaccine versus placebo. The CDR3 coding sequence is TGTGCCAGTAACGGGTGGGGATCTGTGGGCAATCAGCCCCAGCATTTT. Residues: CASNGWGSVGNQPQHF.